A single sample gave rise to the 29 T cell receptor delta chains below, sequenced in a study of γδ T cells in repeated Plasmodium falciparum infection. TCRdb used CATT to re-call clones from the multiplex PCR reads. This sample has over 45,000 delta-chain clones, with over 1.5% found just once. Bulk repertoires came from Vgamma9/Vdelta2+ or Vdelta2-negative gammadelta T cells flow-sorted from PBMC. Sequenced material: gamma-delta T cells from blood. The receptors originated from a pool of human donors (malaria-infected and uninfected, not separated).

This clone was found a few times. TCRdb assigns this DNA the protein of a much larger clone, which departs from its translation at residue 11; this likely reflects a read error, and the protein shown comes from translating the DNA. This chain links TRDV2 with TRDJ1, with 11 positions matching TRDD3. The J gene is absent in TCRdb and was assigned here via DNA matching to germline. Looked up from germline, CDR1 is GEAIGNYY and CDR2 is EKD. V shed 3 bases and J 0 bases; nucleotides not matched to a gene: 23. This CDR3 has 22 residues. Written as DNA, the CDR3 is TGTGCCTGTGACCCCCCCCTAAAAATCTCAATTGGGGGATACGGGGACACCGATAAACTCATCTTT. This encodes CACDPPLKISIGGYGDTDKLIF.

A remark on this clone: TCRdb assigns this DNA the protein of a much larger clone, which departs from its translation at residue 23; this likely reflects a read error, and the protein shown comes from translating the DNA. The V and J genes are TRDV1 and TRDJ1; 7 bases line up with TRDD3. Here the J gene was assigned by germline matching of the DNA, as TCRdb has none. CDR1 TSWWSYY and CDR2 QGS come from the germline V gene. The CDR3 length is 27 residues. The CDR3 spells CALGELYWSFDEPRSVLGRPYTGKLIF. The CDR3 nucleotides read TGTGCTCTTGGGGAACTATATTGGTCTTTCGATGAGCCCCGAAGTGTACTGGGGAGACCTTACACCGGTAAACTCATCTTT.

In this sample, this clone turned up a few times. TCRdb's listed protein matches a much larger clone and diverges from this DNA's translation at residue 11, likely through a read error; the protein shown comes from the DNA. The chain employs TRDV1 and TRDJ1, with 8 nucleotides matching TRDD2. TCRdb leaves out the J gene; it was filled in here by matching the DNA to germline. With V trimmed by 3 bases and J by 0 bases, 21 bases remained unmatched. Per the germline V gene, CDR1 is TSWWSYY and CDR2 is QGS. The CDR3 has 21 residues. The chain's CDR3 is CALGEVFLRFGGKLYTDKLIF. The DNA of the CDR3 is TGTGCTCTTGGGGAGGTCTTCCTACGATTCGGGGGGAAACTGTACACCGATAAACTCATCTTT.

This clone has ten or more counts. The CDR3 sequence is CALGGRGWGITNTDKLIF. Written as DNA, the CDR3 is TGTGCTCTTGGGGGGAGAGGGTGGGGGATAACAAACACCGATAAACTCATCTTT. This sequence joins TRDV1 and TRDJ1; TRDD3 agrees at 9 bases. The CDR3 spans 18 residues. With V trimmed by 4 bases and J by 0 bases, 12 bases remained unmatched. Germline V CDR1 and CDR2: TSWWSYY, QGS.

Details on this clone: A read error is likely here: a far larger clone is one base away. Other DNA variants within this sample encode the same CDR3. J is TRDJ1 and V is TRDV1, with 11 nucleotides matching TRDD3. Assignment of the J gene here rests on matching the DNA to germline, because TCRdb gives none. V trimming: 0 bases; J trimming: 0 bases; junction bases outside the gene matches: 39. Germline V gene data show CDR1 as TSWWSYY and CDR2 as QGS. The CDR3 loop spans 29 amino acids. This CDR3 is CALGELQRDLRPSPLGDTWVFKNTDKLIF. For the CDR3, the DNA is TGTGCTCTTGGGGAACTACAGAGGGACCTACGACCCAGTCCCCTGGGGGATACATGGGTTTTTAAGAACACCGATAAACTCATCTTT.

This clone was counted only a few times. The TCRdb record carries a much larger clone's protein, which differs from this DNA's translation at residue 8; a read error is the likely cause, and the protein listed here is the DNA translation. V usage is TRDV1 and J usage is TRDJ1; D gene ambiguous. The CDR3 length is 17 residues. V was clipped by 0 bases and J by 1 base, with 15 bases between them. Germline values: CDR1 TSWWSYY, CDR2 QGS. The CDR3: CALGELGVGQSTDKLIF. CDR3 DNA sequence: TGTGCTCTTGGGGAACTGGGCGTGGGACAAAGCACCGATAAACTCATCTTT.

This clone was counted between two and nine times. The chain joins TRDV1 to TRDJ1; the D is unclear. There are 20 residues in the CDR3. V was cut by 5 bases and J by 0 bases, with 28 bases left in between. CDR1 and CDR2 from the germline V gene are TSWWSYY and QGS. CDR3 sequence: CALGKRGLFLSIYYTDKLIF. CDR3 sequence (DNA): TGTGCTCTTGGGAAGCGAGGCCTATTTCTCAGTATCTACTACACCGATAAACTCATCTTT.

With respect to this clone: This DNA translates differently at residue 10 from the TCRdb protein, which is that of a much larger clone; a read error is likely, and the protein shown is the DNA's own translation. The chain carries TRDV1 and TRDJ1, with D maybe TRDD2 (6 bases). The CDR3 runs to 13 residues. Per the germline V gene, CDR1 is TSWWSYY and CDR2 is QGS. The DNA for the CDR3 is TGTGCTCTATTCCTATTGAACACCGATAGACTCATCTTT. It specifies CALFLLNTDRLIF.

In this sample, this clone turned up many times. A read error likely explains this, since a far larger clone differs by one base. This same CDR3 is encoded by further DNA sequences in the sample. The V gene is TRDV1, the J gene TRDJ1; possible D gene TRDD2, 5 bases. From germline, CDR1 is TSWWSYY and CDR2 QGS. V was trimmed by 8 bases and J by 8 bases, leaving 15 bases between them. The CDR3 runs 12 residues. The CDR3 DNA reads TGTGCTCTTTTTTCCTCCCGGGACAAACTCATCTTT. This translates into CALFSSRDKLIF.

This clone was counted only a few times. The translation of this DNA and the TCRdb protein of a much larger clone differ at residue 10, probably owing to a read error; the protein shown here is translated from the DNA. The V gene is TRDV2, the J gene TRDJ1; 10 positions match TRDD3. The J gene comes from matching the DNA to germline here; TCRdb lacks it. Unmatched junction bases numbered 13, after V lost 4 bases and J lost 3 bases. The CDR3 runs to 17 residues. From germline, CDR1 is GEAIGNYY and CDR2 EKD. The CDR3 DNA follows: TGTGCCTGTGATCGGTACTGGGGGATCTGTAGTGCCGATAAACTCATCTTT. Its translation is CACDRYWGICSADKLIF.

Regarding this clone: TCRdb's protein for this DNA is that of a much larger clone and differs from the translation at residue 5, likely a read error; the protein shown is the DNA translation. The V gene is TRDV1, the J gene TRDJ1, with 9 positions matching TRDD3. The J gene comes from matching the DNA to germline here; TCRdb lacks it. The CDR3 is 23 residues long. J was trimmed by 2 bases and V by 5 bases; bases with no gene match: 30. CDR1 and CDR2 (germline): TSWWSYY, QGS. CDR3 coding DNA: TGTGCTCTTGGGAAACACAGGAACCTACGCCGTAACTGGGGGAACCCGTGGACCGATAAACTCATCTTT. Translation: CALGKHRNLRRNWGNPWTDKLIF.

In its sample, this clone was seen many times. CDR3 amino acids: CALGEEAFLVLGAAYPHTDKLIF. In DNA, the CDR3 is TGTGCTCTTGGGGAGGAGGCCTTCCTAGTACTGGGGGCCGCCTATCCCCACACCGATAAACTCATCTTT. The J gene is TRDJ1, the V gene TRDV1, with D tentatively TRDD2 or TRDD3 (8 bases each). In the absence of a J gene in TCRdb, the DNA was matched to germline to assign it here. The CDR3 is 23 amino acids. Trimming pared 3 bases from V and 0 bases from J, leaving 35 bases between. The germline V gene has CDR1 TSWWSYY and CDR2 QGS.

This clone was seen only a few times. TCRdb assigns this DNA the protein of a much larger clone, which departs from its translation at residue 18; this likely reflects a read error, and the protein shown comes from translating the DNA. J is TRDJ1 and V is TRDV1; D is tentatively TRDD2 or TRDD3 (8 bases each). The CDR3 is 25 residues long. Deletions cut 0 bases from V and 2 bases from J, with 40 bases between. Germline V gives CDR1 TSWWSYY, CDR2 QGS. CDR3 DNA: TGTGCTCTTGGGGAACTTTGGTCTTCCTACGTAGGGCAGGCGTACTGGGGGGTACGGACCGATAAACTCATCTTT. It translates to CALGELWSSYVGQAYWGVRTDKLIF.

This clone has a handful of counts. A far larger clone is one nucleotide away, so this likely arose from a read error. In the same sample, other DNA sequences code for this CDR3. This sequence joins TRDV1 and TRDJ1; 10 bases map to TRDD3. CDR1 and CDR2 from the germline V gene are TSWWSYY and QGS. The CDR3 is 18 residues long. CDR3 residues: CALGELELGDLYTDKLIF. CDR3 sequence (DNA): TGTGCTCTTGGGGAACTAGAACTGGGGGATTTATACACCGATAAACTCATCTTC.

This clone was detected only a few times. A far bigger clonotype differs at one base, so this is likely a read error. Other DNA variants within this sample encode the same CDR3. The chain recombines TRDV1 with TRDJ3, with D possibly being TRDD3 (5 bases). This CDR3 contains 20 residues. CDR1 is TSWWSYY and CDR2 is QGS in the germline V gene. The CDR3 nucleotides read TGTGCTCTTGGGGAACTAGGTTGCCCCCTCCAAACCTGGGACACTCGACAGATGTTTTTC. It yields the protein CALGELGCPLQTWDTRQMFF.

This clone was found a few times. TCRdb's protein, taken from a much larger clone, differs from this DNA's translation at residue 21, likely owing to a read error; the protein displayed comes from the DNA. The J gene was not called, though the V gene is TRDV1; the D call TRDD3 from the table was never checked on the DNA. Germline CDR1 reads TSWWSYY; CDR2 reads QGS. There are 23 residues in the CDR3. The CDR3 is CALGEGDPEYWGIRSVDTDKPIF. The CDR3 DNA reads TGTGCTCTTGGGGAAGGGGACCCCGAGTACTGGGGGATACGATCGGTGGACACCGATAAACCCATCTTT.

This clone showed up many times. The V gene is TRDV2, the J gene TRDJ3; 9 bases agree with TRDD3. The J gene, absent from TCRdb, was called here by matching the DNA to germline. The CDR3 is 19 residues long. After removal of 0 bases from V and 9 bases from J, the junction contained 14 bases not matched to a gene. The V gene's germline CDR1 is GEAIGNYY and CDR2 EKD. CDR3 in amino acids: CACDTWAGTGDTGTRQMFF. CDR3 DNA: TGTGCCTGTGACACCTGGGCAGGTACTGGGGATACGGGCACCCGACAGATGTTTTTC.

This clone showed up many times. The V call is TRDV1, the J call TRDJ1; 10 bases line up with TRDD3. V lost 2 bases to trimming and J lost 5 bases; unmatched junction nucleotides: 26. Germline V gene lookup returns CDR1 TSWWSYY and CDR2 QGS. The CDR3 is 22 amino acids. CDR3 amino acids: CALGEERSYKGTGGSEGDKLIF. For the CDR3, the DNA is TGTGCTCTTGGGGAAGAGAGATCCTACAAAGGGACTGGGGGATCCGAGGGGGATAAACTCATCTTT.

Remarks on this clone: A far larger clone is one base from this, pointing to a likely read error. This specimen includes other DNA sequences encoding the same CDR3. The chain carries TRDV1 and TRDJ1; TRDD3 aligns across 8 bases. The CDR3 spans 20 residues. Germline V CDR1 and CDR2: TSWWSYY, QGS. The CDR3 loop is CALGEPSPPKYWGLTDKLIF. CDR3 nucleotides: TGTGCTCTCGGGGAACCCAGCCCTCCCAAATACTGGGGGCTCACCGATAAACTCATCTTT.

In its sample, this clone was seen a few times. Translating this DNA gives a protein that differs at residue 7 from the TCRdb one, which belongs to a much larger clone; a read error is likely, and the protein shown is this translation. The gene calls are TRDV1 and TRDJ2; 10 bases are shared with TRDD3. The germline V gene encodes CDR1 TSWWSYY and CDR2 QGS. J gave up 6 bases and V 4 bases, and 14 bases lay outside the gene matches. The CDR3 has 18 residues. The CDR3 region has the DNA TGTGCTCTTGGGGCTCTTACTCCTCCCTGGGGGATAGCAGCACAACTCTTCTTT. Amino acid sequence: CALGALTPPWGIAAQLFF.

In the case of this clone: A far larger clone is one nucleotide away, so this likely arose from a read error. At the DNA level, this CDR3 is encoded by other sequences in the same sample as well. There is no J gene call, but TRDV1 is given as the V gene; the table names TRDD3, a call not compared with the DNA. Germline CDR1 is TSWWSYY and CDR2 is QGS. The CDR3 consists of 16 residues. CDR3 protein: CALGELVLGRADKLIF. DNA for the CDR3: TGTGCTCTTGGGGAACTTGTGCTAGGGAGGGCCGATAAACTCATCTTC.

In this sample, this clone turned up many times. The CDR3 is CALLWDIGFDKLIF. In DNA, the CDR3 is TGTGCTCTCCTGTGGGATATCGGCTTCGATAAACTCATCTTT. The chain has TRDV1 and TRDJ1; the D gene is possibly TRDD3 (6 bases). In germline, CDR1 is TSWWSYY, CDR2 QGS. This CDR3 has 14 amino acids. The germline V and J ends were trimmed by 9 bases and 4 bases, with 18 bases remaining between them.

Concerning this clone: The amino acid sequence in TCRdb belongs to a much larger clone and departs from this DNA's translation at residue 14, likely a sequencing read error; the sequence shown is translated from the DNA. This chain joins TRDV1 and TRDJ1, with D perhaps matching TRDD2 (7 bases). No J segment appears in TCRdb, so it was assigned here by matching the sequence to germline. V lost 0 bases and J lost 0, with 35 bases in between. The CDR3 covers 24 residues. CDR1 and CDR2 (germline): TSWWSYY, QGS. The CDR3 bases are TGTGCTCTTGGGGAACTCGGTTTCTTACTTCCTAGACGATCCCTGGGGCGAAACACCGATAAACTCATCTTT. Translated: CALGELGFLLPRRSLGRNTDKLIF.

Note on this clone: The translation of this DNA and the TCRdb protein of a much larger clone differ at residue 3, probably owing to a read error; the protein shown here is translated from the DNA. CDR3: CAPGELLPLLYYLGPSLTAQLFF. The CDR3 bases are TGTGCTCCTGGGGAACTGTTGCCTCTCCTATACTACTTGGGGCCCTCTTTGACAGCACAACTCTTCTTT. The chain uses TRDV1 and TRDJ2; TRDD3 is a possible D gene (6 bases). Since TCRdb gives no J gene, matching the DNA to germline was used here to assign it. In germline, CDR1 is TSWWSYY, CDR2 QGS. The CDR3 has 23 amino acids.

As for this clone: TCRdb's protein, taken from a much larger clone, differs from this DNA's translation at residue 18, likely owing to a read error; the protein displayed comes from the DNA. The J gene is TRDJ1, the V gene TRDV1, with 9 bases fitting TRDD3. No J segment appears in TCRdb, so it was assigned here by matching the sequence to germline. The CDR3 runs to 21 residues. Germline V gives CDR1 TSWWSYY, CDR2 QGS. The CDR3 DNA reads as TGTGCTCTTGGGGAAACCACCGGCCTTCTTTGGGGGATAAGGTACACCGATAGACTCATCTTT. Amino acids: CALGETTGLLWGIRYTDRLIF.

This clone appeared many times. V gene TRDV2 combines with J gene TRDJ1, with 9 nucleotides matching TRDD3. The germline gives CDR1 GEAIGNYY, CDR2 EKD. The CDR3 consists of 17 residues. The trim removed 4 bases at V and 0 bases at J, leaving 11 bases unmatched. CDR3 protein: CACDSLGDRAYTDKLIF. Here the CDR3 DNA reads TGTGCCTGTGATTCTTTGGGGGATAGAGCCTACACCGATAAACTCATCTTT.

This clone was seen at least ten times. The identical CDR3 is also encoded by other nucleotide sequences in the sample. The J gene is TRDJ1, the V gene TRDV1, with 12 bases aligning to TRDD3. Germline CDR1 reads TSWWSYY; CDR2 reads QGS. The CDR3 consists of 19 residues. V dropped 5 bases and J dropped 0; count of bases not matched to a gene: 13. The CDR3 spells CALGKPYALGDTNTDKLIF. The CDR3 nucleotides are TGTGCTCTTGGGAAACCTTACGCCCTGGGGGATACGAACACCGATAAACTCATCTTT.

This clone was recorded at least ten times. TCRdb's listed protein matches a much larger clone and diverges from this DNA's translation at residue 8, likely through a read error; the protein shown comes from the DNA. V is TRDV1 and J is TRDJ1; the D is unclear. V was shortened by 2 bases and J by 4 bases, with 8 bases between the two germline ends. CDR3 length: 13 residues. CDR1 TSWWSYY and CDR2 QGS come from the germline V gene. CDR3 DNA: TGTGCTCTTGGGGAAGTAATTAACGATAAACTCATCTTT. Translation: CALGEVINDKLIF.

This clone was recorded many times. The gene calls are TRDV1 and TRDJ1; TRDD3 aligns across 10 bases. The J gene is not listed in TCRdb, so it was assigned here from a DNA match to germline. CDR1 and CDR2 (germline): TSWWSYY, QGS. The CDR3 has 26 residues. The V segment lost 2 bases and the J segment 0 bases; nucleotides outside the gene matches: 33. The CDR3: CALGEVFTSLLLGGYRPIVDTDKLIF. As DNA, the CDR3 is TGTGCTCTTGGGGAAGTCTTCACTTCTTTGCTTCTTGGGGGATACAGACCCATAGTAGACACCGATAAACTCATCTTT.